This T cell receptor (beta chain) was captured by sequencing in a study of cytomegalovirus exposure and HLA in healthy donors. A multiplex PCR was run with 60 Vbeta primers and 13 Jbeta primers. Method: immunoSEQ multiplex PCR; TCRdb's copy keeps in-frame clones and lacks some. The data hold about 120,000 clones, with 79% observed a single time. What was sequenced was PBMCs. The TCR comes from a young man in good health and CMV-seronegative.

This chain's CDR3 is CASSDRTDGELFF. Written as DNA, the CDR3 is TGCGCCAGCAGCGATAGGACAGACGGGGAGCTGTTTTTT. The chain recombines TRBV5-1 with TRBJ2-2, with a weak D call TRBD1 (6 bases). The V gene's germline CDR1 is SGHRS and CDR2 YFSETQ. The CDR3 extends over 13 amino acids. Trimming cost V 4 bases and J 7 bases, with 11 bases left between them.